A selection of T cell receptor beta chains follows, all from one sample in a study of shared clonotypes between healthy human individuals. Here immunoSEQ multiplex PCR was the method, and the copy in TCRdb shows in-frame clones only, minus some. Of roughly 1.5 million clones listed, under 99% were seen once; the top ten hold about 0.45%. The sequenced sample was naive CD4+ T cells sorted from blood. The receptors were sampled from a man aged 25 to 45 in good health. Both conserved end residues are part of each CDR3. A D gene is named only where the DNA matches it firmly. Only part of the rows carry a size: once, few, many, or a class if the clone is expanded.

V gene	D gene	J gene	clone size	CDR3 protein	CDR3 DNA
TRBV18	NA	TRBJ1-1	NA	CASSRASREDRAFF	TGTGCCAGCTCACGTGCCTCCAGGGAAGATCGGGCTTTCTTT
TRBV6-1	TRBD1	TRBJ2-7	NA	CASNLGQALNEQYF	TGTGCCAGCAACCTGGGACAGGCACTCAACGAGCAGTACTTC
TRBV7-9	NA	TRBJ2-2	NA	CASSPEPGELFF	TGTGCCAGCAGCCCGGAACCCGGGGAGCTGTTTTTT
TRBV19	NA	TRBJ1-2	NA	CASSIYRDGYTF	TGTGCCAGTAGTATTTACCGGGATGGCTACACCTTC
TRBV2	NA	TRBJ1-4	NA	CASSDPGIGEKLFF	TGTGCCAGCAGTGATCCGGGTATTGGTGAAAAACTGTTTTTT
TRBV4-3	NA	TRBJ1-1	NA	CASSHRVGLNTEAFF	TGCGCCAGCAGCCATAGAGTCGGGTTGAACACTGAAGCTTTCTTT
TRBV5-1	TRBD1	TRBJ1-5	NA	CASSTGQGNQPQHF	TGCGCCAGCAGCACGGGACAGGGGAATCAGCCCCAGCATTTT
TRBV7-2	TRBD1	TRBJ2-7	NA	CASVRDRVSEQYF	TGTGCCAGCGTCCGAGACAGGGTATCCGAGCAGTACTTC
TRBV9	NA	TRBJ2-2	once	CASSVATSGELFF	TGTGCCAGCAGCGTAGCGACTAGCGGGGAGCTGTTTTTT
TRBV7-3	NA	TRBJ1-3	NA	CASGMGRGNTIYF	TGTGCCAGCGGTATGGGGCGAGGAAACACCATATATTTT
TRBV6-1	NA	TRBJ1-5	NA	CASSSTGNNQPQHF	TGTGCCAGCAGCTCCACAGGGAATAATCAGCCCCAGCATTTT
TRBV7-8	TRBD2	TRBJ2-7	NA	CASSLGLAGVPYEQYF	TGTGCCAGCAGCTTAGGGTTAGCGGGAGTTCCTTACGAGCAGTACTTC
TRBV5-1	NA	TRBJ2-3	NA	CASSHRRLHTDTQYF	TGCGCCAGCAGCCACCGGCGGTTACACACAGATACGCAGTATTTT
TRBV7-3	NA	TRBJ1-2	NA	CASSPTTAMGGHGYTF	TGTGCCAGCAGCCCTACGACGGCGATGGGTGGCCATGGCTACACCTTC